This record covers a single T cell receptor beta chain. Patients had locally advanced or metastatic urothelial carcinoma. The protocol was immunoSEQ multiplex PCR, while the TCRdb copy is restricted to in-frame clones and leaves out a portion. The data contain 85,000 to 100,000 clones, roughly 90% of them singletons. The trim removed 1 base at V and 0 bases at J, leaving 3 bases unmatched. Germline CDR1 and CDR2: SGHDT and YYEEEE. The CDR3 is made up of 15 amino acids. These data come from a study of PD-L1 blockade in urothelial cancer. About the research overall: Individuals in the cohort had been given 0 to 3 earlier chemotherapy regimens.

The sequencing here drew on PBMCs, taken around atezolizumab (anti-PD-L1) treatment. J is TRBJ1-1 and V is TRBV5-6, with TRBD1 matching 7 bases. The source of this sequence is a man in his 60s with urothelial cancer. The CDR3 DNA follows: TGTGCCAGCAGCTTGTTCACAGGGGTGAACACTGAAGCTTTCTTT. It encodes CASSLFTGVNTEAFF.